The source of this TCR beta chain is a study of CD4 T cells in relation to SARS-CoV-2 and coronaviruses. CD4+ T cells from unexposed donors were obtained before the COVID-19 pandemic (2011-2018). Isolation of CD4+ T cells took place after about 9 days in culture. Assay: immunoSEQ multiplex PCR; the TCRdb copy retains only in-frame clones and omits some. Seen here are about 26,000 clones, roughly four fifths observed once, and the top ten hold 10%. V was clipped by 1 base and J by 4 bases; unmatched bases: 11. CDR3 length: 17 amino acids. Germline V gives CDR1 LGHDT, CDR2 YNNKEL (reference sequence). A remark on this clone: The antigen is undetermined.

The source of this sequence is a human donor in good health. Sequenced material: CD4+ T cells from PBMCs, cultured in vitro. The rearrangement links TRBV3-1 (or the pseudogene TRBV3-2) to TRBJ2-7; 9 nucleotides match TRBD2. The CDR3: CASSQGSITSGCYEQYF. For the CDR3, the DNA is TGTGCCAGCAGCCAAGGTTCTATTACTAGCGGGTGTTACGAGCAGTACTTC.